A selection of T cell receptor beta chains follows, all from one sample in a study of regulatory dendritic cells for organ transplantation. Antigens for these TCRs are unknown. The data were produced by immunoSEQ multiplex PCR, yet TCRdb's version contains in-frame clones alone and is incomplete. Found here are roughly 12,000 clones, 79% of them singletons; the top ten hold roughly 0.98%. The source material was naive CD8+ T cells from blood cultured with regulatory dendritic cells. Receptors originate from a human donor in good health. Each CDR3 is given with its conserved first and last residue. Each record gives: CDR3 protein, CDR3 DNA, clone size, V gene, J gene, D gene, CDR3 length. D genes are given only for firm matches. Expanded clones are given a class, and other clones once, few, many or no size at all.

cdr3_aa: CASSRGLGEKLFF
cdr3_nt: TGTGCCAGCAGCCGCGGACTGGGAGAAAAACTGTTTTTT
clone_size: NA
v_call: TRBV13
j_call: TRBJ1-4
d_call: NA
cdr3_length: 13

cdr3_aa: CASNLDPGVTYGYTF
cdr3_nt: TGTGCCAGCAATCTAGATCCGGGGGTTACCTATGGCTACACCTTC
clone_size: NA
v_call: TRBV11-2
j_call: TRBJ1-2
d_call: NA
cdr3_length: 15

cdr3_aa: CASSDTGSAKGQYF
cdr3_nt: TGTGCCAGCAGTGACACAGGGTCCGCGAAGGGCCAGTACTTC
clone_size: NA
v_call: TRBV6-5
j_call: TRBJ2-5
d_call: NA
cdr3_length: 14

cdr3_aa: CASSVATGGQGLASYNEQFF
cdr3_nt: TGTGCCAGCAGCGTAGCTACCGGGGGACAGGGCCTAGCGTCCTACAATGAGCAGTTCTTC
clone_size: NA
v_call: TRBV9
j_call: TRBJ2-1
d_call: TRBD1
cdr3_length: 20

cdr3_aa: CASSPIVLAGGLDEQFF
cdr3_nt: TGTGCCAGCAGCCCTATCGTACTAGCGGGGGGGCTTGATGAGCAGTTCTTC
clone_size: few
v_call: TRBV5-4
j_call: TRBJ2-1
d_call: TRBD2
cdr3_length: 17

cdr3_aa: CASSFATEINTEAFF
cdr3_nt: TGTGCCAGCAGTTTCGCCACCGAGATTAACACTGAAGCTTTCTTT
clone_size: NA
v_call: TRBV6-5
j_call: TRBJ1-1
d_call: NA
cdr3_length: 15

cdr3_aa: CASSRTSGDYNEQFF
cdr3_nt: TGTGCCAGCAGCCGTACTAGCGGGGACTACAATGAGCAGTTCTTC
clone_size: NA
v_call: TRBV5-4
j_call: TRBJ2-1
d_call: TRBD2
cdr3_length: 15

cdr3_aa: CASRPQGGYEQYF
cdr3_nt: TGTGCCAGCAGGCCCCAGGGGGGCTACGAGCAGTACTTC
clone_size: NA
v_call: TRBV6-1
j_call: TRBJ2-7
d_call: NA
cdr3_length: 13

cdr3_aa: CASARGQSGEKLFF
cdr3_nt: TGTGCCAGTGCCCGGGGACAGTCAGGTGAAAAACTGTTTTTT
clone_size: NA
v_call: TRBV19
j_call: TRBJ1-4
d_call: TRBD1
cdr3_length: 14

cdr3_aa: CSARGWDEQFF
cdr3_nt: TGCAGTGCCAGGGGCTGGGATGAGCAGTTCTTC
clone_size: NA
v_call: TRBV20-1
j_call: TRBJ2-1
d_call: NA
cdr3_length: 11

cdr3_aa: CASSPRGSSRDEQFF
cdr3_nt: TGCGCCAGCAGCCCCCGGGGTAGCAGTAGGGATGAGCAGTTCTTC
clone_size: NA
v_call: TRBV4-3
j_call: TRBJ2-1
d_call: NA
cdr3_length: 15

cdr3_aa: CASGWGGTGSYQETQYF
cdr3_nt: TGTGCTAGTGGTTGGGGGGGGACAGGGTCGTACCAAGAGACCCAGTACTTC
clone_size: NA
v_call: TRBV12-5
j_call: TRBJ2-5
d_call: TRBD1
cdr3_length: 17

cdr3_aa: CASRSLGQETQYF
cdr3_nt: TGTGCCAGCAGATCACTAGGACAAGAGACCCAGTACTTC
clone_size: NA
v_call: TRBV27
j_call: TRBJ2-5
d_call: NA
cdr3_length: 13

cdr3_aa: CASSSSDRGAGELFF
cdr3_nt: TGTGCCAGCAGCTCAAGCGACAGGGGTGCCGGGGAGCTGTTTTTT
clone_size: NA
v_call: TRBV7-9
j_call: TRBJ2-2
d_call: TRBD1
cdr3_length: 15

cdr3_aa: CSVEETGGLTNEKLFF
cdr3_nt: TGCAGCGTTGAAGAGACAGGGGGTCTGACTAATGAAAAACTGTTTTTT
clone_size: NA
v_call: TRBV29-1
j_call: TRBJ1-4
d_call: TRBD1
cdr3_length: 16

cdr3_aa: CASSPPYDRDYGYTF
cdr3_nt: TGTGCCAGCTCACCACCTTACGACAGGGACTATGGCTACACCTTC
clone_size: NA
v_call: TRBV18
j_call: TRBJ1-2
d_call: TRBD1
cdr3_length: 15

cdr3_aa: CASSLALLRQGGDEQYF
cdr3_nt: TGTGCCAGCAGCTTAGCCCTTTTACGACAGGGGGGCGACGAGCAGTACTTC
clone_size: NA
v_call: TRBV7-2
j_call: TRBJ2-7
d_call: TRBD1
cdr3_length: 17

cdr3_aa: CASSLLGELFF
cdr3_nt: TGTGCCAGCAGCTTGTTAGGGGAGCTGTTTTTT
clone_size: NA
v_call: TRBV11-3
j_call: TRBJ2-2
d_call: NA
cdr3_length: 11

cdr3_aa: CASSQDPRGSTEAFF
cdr3_nt: TGCGCCAGCAGCCAAGATCCTCGGGGGAGCACTGAAGCTTTCTTT
clone_size: few
v_call: TRBV4-3
j_call: TRBJ1-1
d_call: NA
cdr3_length: 15

cdr3_aa: CASSLEVQGDSYEQYF
cdr3_nt: TGTGCCAGCAGCTTAGAGGTTCAGGGGGACTCCTACGAGCAGTACTTC
clone_size: once
v_call: TRBV7-2
j_call: TRBJ2-7
d_call: TRBD1
cdr3_length: 16

cdr3_aa: CASSVGETLHGGQYF
cdr3_nt: TGCGCCAGCAGTGTGGGCGAGACACTCCATGGTGGCCAGTACTTC
clone_size: NA
v_call: TRBV10-2
j_call: TRBJ2-5
d_call: NA
cdr3_length: 15

cdr3_aa: CASSLGGSSGNTIYF
cdr3_nt: TGTGCCAGCAGCTTAGGAGGGAGCTCTGGAAACACCATATATTTT
clone_size: NA
v_call: TRBV7-8
j_call: TRBJ1-3
d_call: NA
cdr3_length: 15

cdr3_aa: CASSARQGTIHYEQYF
cdr3_nt: TGTGCCAGCAGCGCACGACAGGGAACGATACACTACGAGCAGTACTTC
clone_size: NA
v_call: TRBV11-2
j_call: TRBJ2-7
d_call: TRBD1
cdr3_length: 16

cdr3_aa: CASSDGLEQYF
cdr3_nt: TGTGCCAGCAGCGACGGACTCGAGCAGTACTTC
clone_size: NA
v_call: TRBV6-1
j_call: TRBJ2-7
d_call: NA
cdr3_length: 11

cdr3_aa: CASSSGFNEQYF
cdr3_nt: TGTGCCAGCAGCTCAGGGTTCAACGAGCAGTACTTC
clone_size: NA
v_call: TRBV7-9
j_call: TRBJ2-7
d_call: NA
cdr3_length: 12

cdr3_aa: CASSGITGGTGNTIYF
cdr3_nt: TGTGCCAGCAGCGGGATTACAGGGGGCACTGGAAACACCATATATTTT
clone_size: NA
v_call: TRBV7-9
j_call: TRBJ1-3
d_call: TRBD1
cdr3_length: 16

cdr3_aa: CSVGGQTMNTEAFF
cdr3_nt: TGCAGCGTTGGCGGACAGACAATGAACACTGAAGCTTTCTTT
clone_size: NA
v_call: TRBV29-1
j_call: TRBJ1-1
d_call: NA
cdr3_length: 14

cdr3_aa: CASSGWTGRNQPQHF
cdr3_nt: TGTGCCAGCAGTGGCTGGACAGGGCGCAATCAGCCCCAGCATTTT
clone_size: few
v_call: TRBV2
j_call: TRBJ1-5
d_call: TRBD1
cdr3_length: 15

cdr3_aa: CASGLGGGVGTDTQYF
cdr3_nt: TGTGCCAGCGGCCTCGGAGGCGGGGTTGGCACAGATACGCAGTATTTT
clone_size: NA
v_call: TRBV28
j_call: TRBJ2-3
d_call: NA
cdr3_length: 16

cdr3_aa: CASSLTGGGYEQYF
cdr3_nt: TGTGCCAGCAGTCTGACAGGGGGGGGCTACGAGCAGTACTTC
clone_size: NA
v_call: TRBV27
j_call: TRBJ2-7
d_call: TRBD1
cdr3_length: 14

cdr3_aa: CASSVTTGTGGPEAFF
cdr3_nt: TGTGCCAGCAGTGTCACGACCGGGACAGGGGGTCCTGAAGCTTTCTTT
clone_size: NA
v_call: TRBV6-1
j_call: TRBJ1-1
d_call: TRBD1
cdr3_length: 16

cdr3_aa: CASSSPGLETQYF
cdr3_nt: TGTGCCAGCAGCTCCCCGGGATTAGAGACCCAGTACTTC
clone_size: NA
v_call: TRBV7-9
j_call: TRBJ2-5
d_call: NA
cdr3_length: 13

cdr3_aa: CSVLHRGSYGYTF
cdr3_nt: TGCAGCGTACTACACAGGGGGAGCTATGGCTACACCTTC
clone_size: once
v_call: TRBV29-1
j_call: TRBJ1-2
d_call: TRBD1
cdr3_length: 13

cdr3_aa: CASSATGNTEAFF
cdr3_nt: TGTGCCAGCAGCGCCACAGGGAACACTGAAGCTTTCTTT
clone_size: few
v_call: TRBV9
j_call: TRBJ1-1
d_call: NA
cdr3_length: 13

cdr3_aa: CASSRGGGDTQYF
cdr3_nt: TGTGCCAGCAGCCGGGGGGGCGGGGATACGCAGTATTTT
clone_size: NA
v_call: TRBV27
j_call: TRBJ2-3
d_call: TRBD2
cdr3_length: 13

cdr3_aa: CASSDGQVGPEAFF
cdr3_nt: TGTGCCAGCAGTGATGGACAGGTGGGTCCTGAAGCTTTCTTT
clone_size: few
v_call: TRBV2
j_call: TRBJ1-1
d_call: TRBD1
cdr3_length: 14

cdr3_aa: CASSYRSYRRNTEAFF
cdr3_nt: TGTGCCAGCAGTTACAGGTCGTACAGACGGAACACTGAAGCTTTCTTT
clone_size: once
v_call: TRBV6-5
j_call: TRBJ1-1
d_call: NA
cdr3_length: 16

cdr3_aa: CASILQGATGNQPQHF
cdr3_nt: TGTGCCAGCATTCTGCAGGGGGCAACGGGCAATCAGCCCCAGCATTTT
clone_size: NA
v_call: TRBV6-6
j_call: TRBJ1-5
d_call: TRBD1
cdr3_length: 16